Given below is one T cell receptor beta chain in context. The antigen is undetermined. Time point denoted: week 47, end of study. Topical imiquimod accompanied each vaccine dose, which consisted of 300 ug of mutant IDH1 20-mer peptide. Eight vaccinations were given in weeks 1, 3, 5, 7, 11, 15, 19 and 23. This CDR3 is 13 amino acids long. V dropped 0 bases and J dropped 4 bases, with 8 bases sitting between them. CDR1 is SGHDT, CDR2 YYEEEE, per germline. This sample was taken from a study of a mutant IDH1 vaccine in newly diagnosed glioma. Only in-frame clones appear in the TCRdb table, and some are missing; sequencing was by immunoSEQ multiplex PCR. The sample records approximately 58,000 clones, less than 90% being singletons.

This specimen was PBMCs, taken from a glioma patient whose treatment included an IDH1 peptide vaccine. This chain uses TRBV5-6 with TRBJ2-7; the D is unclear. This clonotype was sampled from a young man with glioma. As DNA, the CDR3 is TGTGCCAGCAGCTTGGTAATAGGGTACGAGCAGTACTTC. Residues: CASSLVIGYEQYF.